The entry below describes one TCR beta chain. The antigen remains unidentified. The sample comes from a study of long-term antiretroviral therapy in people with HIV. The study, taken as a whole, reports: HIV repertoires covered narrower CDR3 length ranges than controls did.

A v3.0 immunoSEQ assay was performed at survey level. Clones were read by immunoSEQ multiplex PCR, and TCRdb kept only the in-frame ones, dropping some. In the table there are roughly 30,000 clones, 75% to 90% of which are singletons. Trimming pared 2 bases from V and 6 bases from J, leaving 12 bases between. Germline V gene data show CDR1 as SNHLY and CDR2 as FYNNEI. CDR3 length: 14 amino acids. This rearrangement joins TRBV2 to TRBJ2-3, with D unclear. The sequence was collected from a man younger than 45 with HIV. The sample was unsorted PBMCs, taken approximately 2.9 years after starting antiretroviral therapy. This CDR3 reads CASSEMGPTDTQYF. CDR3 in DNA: TGTGCCAGCAGTGAAATGGGCCCCACGGATACGCAGTATTTT.